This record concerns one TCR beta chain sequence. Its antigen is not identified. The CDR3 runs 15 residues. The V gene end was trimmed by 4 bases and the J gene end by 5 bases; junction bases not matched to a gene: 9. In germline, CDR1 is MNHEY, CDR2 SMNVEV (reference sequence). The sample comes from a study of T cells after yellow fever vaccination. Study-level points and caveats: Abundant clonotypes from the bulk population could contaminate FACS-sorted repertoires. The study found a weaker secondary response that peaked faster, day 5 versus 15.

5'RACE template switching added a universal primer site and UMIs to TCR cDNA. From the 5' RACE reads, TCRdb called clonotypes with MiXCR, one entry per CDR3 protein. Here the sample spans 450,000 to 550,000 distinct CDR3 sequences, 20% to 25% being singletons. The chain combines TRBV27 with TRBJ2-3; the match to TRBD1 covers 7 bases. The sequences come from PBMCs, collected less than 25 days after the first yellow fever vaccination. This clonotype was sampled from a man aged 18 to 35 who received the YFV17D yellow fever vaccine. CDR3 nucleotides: TGTGCCAGCAGTTCGGCGCAGGGGGAAGTAGATACGCAGTATTTT. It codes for CASSSAQGEVDTQYF.